This TCR beta chain was captured in a study of blood T cell repertoires in COVID-19. Everyone who took part was roughly 18 to 89 years old, and they came from 20 to 25 US areas. Cohort placement rested on clinical history that participants reported themselves. A COVID-19 case had been met by exposed participants during the 2 weeks before study entry. Original data processing: Amplified reference gene primers provided the basis for estimating nucleated cell counts. TCRdb's copy holds only in-frame clones and misses some; the assay was immunoSEQ multiplex PCR. From that table come the V and J calls and clone size; the DNA was used to work out D and trimming. The table includes about 150,000 clones, roughly 83% detected once. V lost 2 bases to trimming and J lost 4 bases, with 16 bases between them. The CDR3 is made up of 15 amino acids. Germline V CDR1 and CDR2: SGHKS, YYEKEE (reference sequence).

This TCR derives from a man between 70 and 80 years old who had been exposed to COVID-19. The rearrangement joins TRBV5-5 to TRBJ2-7, with D tentatively TRBD1 (7 bases). The specimen was PBMCs or T cells enriched from blood (not recorded which). The CDR3 reads CASSLGGGAVYEQYF. In DNA form, the CDR3 reads TGTGCCAGCAGCTTAGGGGGCGGGGCGGTTTACGAGCAGTACTTC.